This T cell receptor beta chain was documented in a study of cytomegalovirus exposure and HLA in healthy donors. The CDR3 is 18 amino acids. Per the germline V gene, CDR1 is LNHDA and CDR2 is SQIVND (reference sequence). The PCR ran on 60 Vbeta and 13 Jbeta primers. Method: immunoSEQ multiplex PCR; TCRdb's copy keeps in-frame clones and lacks some. Of about 200,000 clones detected, around 79% appear once; the ten largest clones hold nearly 0.4%. Source material: PBMCs. The chain is built from TRBV19 and TRBJ2-5, with 14 bases fitting TRBD2. Judging by the DNA end, TRBJ2-7 fits better; the J call may be wrong. The receptor's source is a male donor in good health and CMV-seropositive. The CDR3 DNA reads TGTGCCAGTAGTATAGACGGGACTAGCGGGAGTCTCTCCTACGAGCAGTACTTC. It encodes CASSIDGTSGSLSYEQYF.